The 7 T cell receptor beta chains below were found in one sample sequenced in a study of blood T cell repertoires in COVID-19. Repertoires were generated with immunoSEQ multiplex PCR, while TCRdb's copy carries only in-frame clones and drops some. This table holds 250,000 to 350,000 clones, 80% to 85% found once. Sequencing used peripheral blood. The receptors come from an older person with COVID-19, enrolled during active disease.

The V and J genes are TRBV15 and TRBJ2-2; TRBD2 aligns across 8 bases. Trimming took 8 bases from V and 0 from J; bases not matched to a gene: 5. The CDR3 spans 15 residues. Germline CDR1 reads LNHNV; CDR2 reads YYDKDF (reference sequence). The CDR3 region has the DNA TGTGCCACCTCCGGGGGGGCCTCGAACACCGGGGAGCTGTTTTTT. Translation gives CATSGGASNTGELFF.

The rearrangement joins TRBV11-2 to TRBJ2-1; 7 bases are a match to TRBD2. The CDR3 loop spans 16 amino acids. V trimming: 7 bases; J trimming: 7 bases; junction bases outside the gene matches: 16. The germline gives CDR1 SGHAT, CDR2 FQNNGV. The CDR3 sequence: CASTPVRARTRNEQFF. As DNA, the CDR3 is TGTGCCAGCACCCCCGTGCGGGCGAGGACTAGGAATGAGCAGTTCTTC.

The chain links TRBV10-2 to TRBJ1-6; TRBD1 matches 9 bases. Germline V lookup: CDR1 WSHSY, CDR2 SAAADI. The CDR3 is made up of 13 amino acids. With 7 bases clipped from V and 13 bases from J, the junction kept 8 bases outside the gene matches. The CDR3, as DNA: TGCGCCAGCAATGGACAGGGGCCAATCCCCCTCCACTTT. It yields the protein CASNGQGPIPLHF.

The sample holds a few counts of this clone. The rearrangement uses TRBV6-5 and TRBJ2-2; maybe TRBD1 (6 bases). Trimming pared 6 bases from V and 6 bases from J, leaving 11 bases between. The CDR3 extends over 13 amino acids. CDR1 is MNHEY, CDR2 SVGAGI, per germline. Here the CDR3 reads CASSLKGAGELFF. For the CDR3, the DNA is TGTGCCAGCAGCCTAAAGGGGGCCGGGGAGCTGTTTTTT.

J is TRBJ1-2 and V is TRBV6-4, with D tentatively TRBD1 (6 bases). In germline, CDR1 is MRHNA, CDR2 SNTAGT. This CDR3 is 13 amino acids long. The V end was cut by 7 bases, the J end by 8 bases, with 17 bases between. CDR3 bases: TGTGCCAGCATAGGACAGTCTCGTGTCGGCTACACCTTC. Encoded protein: CASIGQSRVGYTF.

This clone has only one observation. The J gene is TRBJ2-1, the V gene TRBV19, with 10 nucleotides matching TRBD1. The length of the CDR3 is 15 residues. V was clipped by 5 bases and J by 9 bases; unmatched bases: 10. Per germline, CDR1 LNHDA and CDR2 SQIVND (reference sequence). The chain's CDR3 is CASSLPGQGSFEQFF. As DNA, the CDR3 is TGTGCCAGTAGTCTCCCGGGACAGGGGTCATTTGAGCAGTTCTTC.

This clone was seen more than once but under ten times. The genes are TRBV14 and TRBJ2-3, with 7 nucleotides matching TRBD1. This CDR3 contains 17 residues. The ends lost 5 bases at V and 5 bases at J; junction bases unmatched: 16. Looked up from germline, CDR1 is SGHDN and CDR2 is FVKESK. This chain's CDR3 is CASSLRRTTGMEDTQYF. In DNA form, the CDR3 reads TGTGCCAGCAGCTTACGAAGGACGACAGGGATGGAAGATACGCAGTATTTT.